A selection of T cell receptor beta chains follows, all from one sample in a study of regulatory T cells in long-lasting Graves disease. TCRdb recomputed calls from the multiplex PCR reads with MiXCR, one row per CDR3 protein. The sample contains some 250,000 distinct CDR3 sequences, around 20% of which appear only once. Source: peripheral blood mononuclear cells (PBMCs), taken at new diagnosis, from a patient treated with antithyroid drugs. The source is a female donor with Graves disease. The CDR3 runs from the conserved cysteine through the conserved F or W. The D gene is left open where the match is weak. The size field is filled for only some rows; it gives once, few, many or a size class.

>TRBJ1-2|-|TRBV3-2|many
TGTGCCAGCAGCCTGACCGGGACAATTCATGGCTACACCTTC
CASSLTGTIHGYTF
>TRBJ2-5|TRBD1|TRBV11-2|-
TGTGCCAGCAGCTTATCCCAGGGGGTCCGGGGAGAGACCCAGTACTTC
CASSLSQGVRGETQYF
>TRBJ1-2|-|TRBV20-1|many
TGCAGTGCTAAGACAGATCTTTACTATGGCTACACCTTC
CSAKTDLYYGYTF
>TRBJ1-1|-|TRBV11-2|many
TGTGCCAGCAGCTTAGATTGGGGGCAGAACGCTTTCTTT
CASSLDWGQNAFF
>TRBJ1-4|-|TRBV6-1|many
TGTGCCAGCAGTGACAGTGCAACTAATGAAAAACTGTTTTTT
CASSDSATNEKLFF
>TRBJ2-1|TRBD2|TRBV2|once
TGTGCCAGCATAGAGAGGACTAGCGTACACAATGAGCAGTTCTTC
CASIERTSVHNEQFF
>TRBJ1-2|TRBD1|TRBV2|many
TGTGCCAGCAGTGAAGACGCAGGGGGCTATGGCTACACCTTC
CASSEDAGGYGYTF
>TRBJ2-3|TRBD2|TRBV20-1|many
TGCAGTGCTAGCGGCGGGACTAGCGGGGATACGCAGTATTTT
CSASGGTSGDTQYF
>TRBJ1-4|-|TRBV28|-
TGTGCCAGCGGGGGGGGTTGGGGGGAACTACTGTTTTTT
CASGGGWGELLFF
>TRBJ1-1|TRBD1|TRBV28|-
TGTGCCAGCAGGGCTGACAGGGGAGGCACTGAAGCTTTCTTT
CASRADRGGTEAFF
>TRBJ1-2|-|TRBV6-1|many
TGTGCCAGCAGCCCCTCGAGCAGCTATGGCTACACCTTC
CASSPSSSYGYTF
>TRBJ2-2|TRBD1|TRBV18|few
TGTGCCAGCTCACCAGACAGGGGGAACACCGGGGAGCTGTTTTTT
CASSPDRGNTGELFF
>TRBJ2-7|TRBD1|TRBV20-1|-
TGCAGTGCTAGCCCGCTAACCGGGACAGGGGCCTACGAGCAGTACTTC
CSASPLTGTGAYEQYF
>TRBJ2-3|TRBD2|TRBV7-2|many
TGTGCCAGCAGCTTAGAGCGGGAGGGAGATACGCAGTATTTT
CASSLEREGDTQYF
>TRBJ2-7|-|TRBV28|few
TGTGCCAGCACTCTGGGGGGGCGGACCTCCTACGAGCAGTACTTC
CASTLGGRTSYEQYF
>TRBJ1-3|TRBD1|TRBV6-1|many
TGTGCCAGCAGCTCCGGCGGGACAGATGGAAACACCATATATTTT
CASSSGGTDGNTIYF
>TRBJ2-5|TRBD1|TRBV29-1|many
TGCAGCGTTGAGACAGGGTATCGGGAGACCCAGTACTTC
CSVETGYRETQYF
>TRBJ2-3|TRBD1|TRBV20-1|many
TGCAGTGCTACCACGGGACAGGGGGGTACAGATACGCAGTATTTT
CSATTGQGGTDTQYF
>TRBJ1-2|TRBD1|TRBV11-1|many
TGTGCCAGCAGCCCTACGCGGACAGGGGGCCGCGGCTACACCTTC
CASSPTRTGGRGYTF
>TRBJ1-2|-|TRBV11-2|many
TGTGCCAGCAGCTTAGGACTCGGCTATGGCTACACCTTC
CASSLGLGYGYTF
>TRBJ1-2|-|TRBV6-2/TRBV6-3|many
TGTGCCAGCAGTTACGGGCAGGAGTATGGCTACACCTTC
CASSYGQEYGYTF
>TRBJ1-1|-|TRBV19|many
TGTGCCAGTAGATTACGGGGACGGAGCACTGAAGCTTTCTTT
CASRLRGRSTEAFF
>TRBJ2-2|TRBD1|TRBV2|-
TGTGCCAGCAGCCCTCATGACAGGGGTGGGCGGGAGCTGTTTTTT
CASSPHDRGGRELFF
>TRBJ2-5|-|TRBV2|-
TGTGCCAGCTCCCGGGAAGAGACCCAGTACTTC
CASSREETQYF
>TRBJ2-7|TRBD1|TRBV10-3|many
TGTGCCATCAGTGATGGGACAGGGGACTACGAGCAGTACTTC
CAISDGTGDYEQYF
>TRBJ2-5|TRBD1|TRBV28|-
TGTGCCAGCAGTTTATATACCGGACAGGTCCAAGAGACCCAGTACTTC
CASSLYTGQVQETQYF
>TRBJ2-4|TRBD1|TRBV20-1|many
TGCAGTGCGGGGGGGAGACAGGGGGCGGACATTCAGTACTTC
CSAGGRQGADIQYF
>TRBJ2-1|TRBD2|TRBV7-3|many
TGTGCCAGCAGCTTAACTCCTGTTTCGGCGGGAGGAGTCGACAATGAGCAGTTCTTC
CASSLTPVSAGGVDNEQFF
>TRBJ2-4|-|TRBV30|many
TGTGCCTGGACCCCCCCGGGACTGTCAAACATTCAGTACTTC
CAWTPPGLSNIQYF
>TRBJ2-3|-|TRBV6-9|many
TGTGCCAGCAGTTACAGGGCCACCCAGGACGGCACAGATACGCAGTATTTT
CASSYRATQDGTDTQYF
>TRBJ1-1|-|TRBV7-9|few
TGTGCCAGCAGCTATGGACAGACAAACACTGAAGCTTTCTTT
CASSYGQTNTEAFF
>TRBJ1-1|-|TRBV24-1|many
TGTGCCACCAGTGATGATGGGGAAGCTTTCTTT
CATSDDGEAFF
>TRBJ2-7|-|TRBV2|many
TGTGCCAGCAGTCAGCGGTTCTACGAGCAGTACTTC
CASSQRFYEQYF
>TRBJ1-5|-|TRBV19|many
TGTGCCAGTAGTTCGGTGAGGCAGCCCCAGCATTTT
CASSSVRQPQHF
>TRBJ2-2|-|TRBV10-3|many
TGTGCCATCAGTGACCCCGGGACAACGAACACCGGGGAGCTGTTTTTT
CAISDPGTTNTGELFF
>TRBJ1-5|-|TRBV27|many
TGTGCCAGCAGTCCAGAAACGGGGCAGCCCCAGCATTTT
CASSPETGQPQHF
>TRBJ2-5|TRBD1|TRBV2|-
TGTGCCAGCAGGCCCCGGGACAGTCGAGAGACCCAGTACTTC
CASRPRDSRETQYF
>TRBJ2-2|-|TRBV7-8|-
TGTGCGACCGGTTCCGCTGGCGGAACGAACACCGGGGAGCTGTTTTTT
CATGSAGGTNTGELFF
>TRBJ2-2|TRBD2|TRBV3-1|many
TGTGCCAGCAGCCAAGTATATAGCGGGAGTGGGACCGGGGAGCTGTTTTTT
CASSQVYSGSGTGELFF
>TRBJ2-3|-|TRBV7-3|once
TGTGCCAGCAGCCCCGGGACCGCGAGAGATACGCAGTATTTT
CASSPGTARDTQYF
>TRBJ1-5|-|TRBV7-2|many
TGTGCCAGCAGCACGCCAGGGGAGCCCCAGCATTTT
CASSTPGEPQHF
>TRBJ2-3|TRBD1|TRBV12-3/TRBV12-4|many
TGTGCCAGCAGGCCCCGGGACAGGGGGAACACAGATACGCAGTATTTT
CASRPRDRGNTDTQYF
>TRBJ2-7|TRBD2|TRBV7-3|many
TGTGCCAGCAGCCCAAGAGGACTAGCGGGACCGTCCGAGCAGTACTTC
CASSPRGLAGPSEQYF
>TRBJ1-2|TRBD1|TRBV28|many
TGTGCCAGCAGTTCCGATCGGACAGGGAAAAACTATGGCTACACCTTC
CASSSDRTGKNYGYTF
>TRBJ2-1|-|TRBV28|many
TGTGCCAGCAGTTTATCGGCGTACAATGAGCAGTTCTTC
CASSLSAYNEQFF
>TRBJ2-5|-|TRBV19|many
TGTGCCAGTAGTATGGCCGTCACGGGGACCCAGTACTTC
CASSMAVTGTQYF
>TRBJ1-2|TRBD1|TRBV6-1|-
TGTGCCAGCAGGCGGGACAGGGGGCCGGAGACCTTC
CASRRDRGPETF
>TRBJ2-3|TRBD2|TRBV20-1|-
TGCAGTGCTGCCGGCGGGAGGACCTCAAGCACAGATACGCAGTATTTT
CSAAGGRTSSTDTQYF
>TRBJ2-2|-|TRBV3-1|-
TGTGCCAGCAGGGGGGTGGGAGCCGGGGAGCTGTTTTTT
CASRGVGAGELFF
>TRBJ1-1|-|TRBV9|many
TGTGCCAGCAGCGTAGAGGCCGGCACTGAAGCTTTCTTT
CASSVEAGTEAFF
>TRBJ1-4|-|TRBV6-2/TRBV6-3|many
TGTGCCAGCAGTTACGGACAGAATGAAAAACTGTTTTTT
CASSYGQNEKLFF
>TRBJ1-1|-|TRBV6-5|many
TGTGCCAGCAGTTATTCTTCCAATCCCGGCCCTGAAGCTTTCTTT
CASSYSSNPGPEAFF
>TRBJ2-5|-|TRBV7-9|many
TGTGCCAGCAGCTTTAGGGGGGAAGAGACCCAGTACTTC
CASSFRGEETQYF
>TRBJ1-1|-|TRBV19|-
TGTGCCAGTAGTATCGGGGTGAGAACTGAAGCTTTCTTT
CASSIGVRTEAFF
>TRBJ1-2|TRBD1|TRBV7-2|-
TGTGCCAGCAGCCAGGGGGGGGGGGGCTACACCTTC
CASSQGGGGYTF
>TRBJ2-3|-|TRBV18|few
TGTGCCAGCGGCCCTTCGCTGGAGATAGATACGCGGTATTTT
CASGPSLEIDTRYF
>TRBJ2-7|TRBD2|TRBV6-2/TRBV6-3|few
TGTGCCAGCAGTGAAAAGGGAGGGACCTACGAGCAGTACTTC
CASSEKGGTYEQYF
>TRBJ2-1|TRBD2|TRBV24-1|many
TGTGCCACCAGTTTGAGCGGGGACTCCTACAATGAGCAGTTCTTC
CATSLSGDSYNEQFF